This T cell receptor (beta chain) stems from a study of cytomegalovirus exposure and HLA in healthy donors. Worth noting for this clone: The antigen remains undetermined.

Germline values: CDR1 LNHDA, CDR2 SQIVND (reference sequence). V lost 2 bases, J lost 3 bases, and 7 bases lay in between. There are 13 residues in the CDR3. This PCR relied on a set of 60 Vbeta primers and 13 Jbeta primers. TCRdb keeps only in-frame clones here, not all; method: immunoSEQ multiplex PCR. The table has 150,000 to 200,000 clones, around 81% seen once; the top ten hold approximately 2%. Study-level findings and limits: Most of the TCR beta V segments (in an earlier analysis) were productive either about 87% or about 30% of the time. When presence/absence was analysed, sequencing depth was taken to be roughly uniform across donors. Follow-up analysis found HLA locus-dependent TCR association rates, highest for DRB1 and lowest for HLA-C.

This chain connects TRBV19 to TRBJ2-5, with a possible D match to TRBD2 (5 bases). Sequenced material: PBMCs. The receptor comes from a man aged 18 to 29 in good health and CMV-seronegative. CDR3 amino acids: CASSITTKETQYF. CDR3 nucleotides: TGTGCCAGTAGTATAACGACTAAAGAGACCCAGTACTTC.